One sample yielded the 19 T cell receptor beta chains listed below, sequenced in a study of blood T cell repertoires in COVID-19. Measured with immunoSEQ multiplex PCR; TCRdb has only the in-frame clones, and not every one. This sample yields more than 95,000 clones, of which 83% are seen a single time; approximately 2.1% belongs to the top ten. The specimen sequenced was peripheral blood. Receptors were obtained from a man aged 30 to 45 with acute or convalescent COVID-19.

The rearrangement joins TRBV15 to TRBJ1-5; D remains unclear. The length of the CDR3 is 15 residues. CDR1 is LNHNV and CDR2 is YYDKDF in the germline V gene (reference sequence). Trimming pared 2 bases from V and 5 bases from J, leaving 13 bases between. The CDR3 loop reads CATSRLDGGDQPQHF. As DNA, the CDR3 is TGTGCCACCAGCAGACTTGACGGCGGGGATCAGCCCCAGCATTTT. Full variable domain (rest looked up from reference TRBV15 and TRBJ1-5): DAMVIQNPRYQVTQFGKPVTLSCSQTLNHNVMYWYQQKSSQAPKLLFHYYDKDFNNEADTPDNFQSRRPNTSFCFLDIRSPGLGDTAMYLCATSRLDGGDQPQHFGDGTRLSIL.

The rearrangement joins TRBV30 to TRBJ1-4, with D maybe TRBD1 (6 bases). CDR1 GTSNPN and CDR2 SVGIG come from the germline V gene (reference sequence). V was trimmed by 2 bases and J by 6 bases, leaving 10 bases between them. The CDR3 loop spans 13 amino acids. CDR3 sequence (DNA): TGTGCCTGGAGTAGCAGGGGAGATGAAAAACTGTTTTTT. This encodes CAWSSRGDEKLFF.

This clone was found once. This chain uses TRBV6-5 with TRBJ2-7; 7 bases line up with TRBD1. Looked up from germline, CDR1 is MNHEY and CDR2 is SVGAGI. The CDR3 has 15 amino acids. The trim removed 5 bases at V and 3 bases at J, leaving 10 bases unmatched. The DNA for the CDR3 is TGTGCCAGCAGTCGAGACCCGGGACAGAACTACGAGCAGTACTTC. Translated: CASSRDPGQNYEQYF.

The chain joins TRBV4-1 to TRBJ2-7; tentatively, D is TRBD2 (5 bases). Germline CDR1 reads MGHRA; CDR2 reads YSYEKL. This CDR3 is built from 14 residues. Deletions cut 0 bases from V and 6 bases from J, with 12 bases between. The DNA for the CDR3 is TGCGCCAGCAGCCAAGATCGAGGGCAATTCGAGCAGTACTTC. Translated, it gives CASSQDRGQFEQYF.

This clone was observed a few times. The chain combines TRBV9 with TRBJ2-2; D remains unclear. V lost 4 bases to trimming and J lost 1 base, with 5 bases between them. The CDR3 is 13 amino acids. Per the germline V gene, CDR1 is SGDLS and CDR2 is YYNGEE. CDR3 amino acids: CASSLRNTGELFF. The CDR3 DNA sequence: TGTGCCAGCAGCCTCCGGAACACCGGGGAGCTGTTTTTT.

The rearrangement uses TRBV9 and TRBJ1-6; unclear D gene. V shed 0 bases and J shed 6 bases, with 16 bases lying between them. CDR1 SGDLS and CDR2 YYNGEE come from the germline V gene. This CDR3 region has 17 residues. The chain's CDR3 is CASSVGGWSSFNSPLHF. CDR3 nucleotides: TGTGCCAGCAGCGTAGGAGGTTGGAGCAGCTTTAATTCACCCCTCCACTTT.

As for this clone: At one end, the junction sequence differs from germline, possibly due to a read error. V is TRBV7-7 and J is TRBJ1-1; the D is unclear. Looked up from germline, CDR1 is SSHAT and CDR2 is FNYEAQ (reference sequence). The CDR3 is made up of 13 amino acids. CDR3 sequence reads: CASSFTENTEAFF. The CDR3 coding sequence is TGTGCTAGCAGCTTTACAGAGAACACTGAAGCTTTCTTT.

This chain joins TRBV6-6 and TRBJ2-7; no definite D call. The CDR3 is made up of 14 amino acids. V lost 0 bases and J lost 2, with 8 bases in between. From germline, CDR1 is MNHNY and CDR2 SVGAGI (reference sequence). CDR3 nucleotide sequence: TGTGCCAGCAGTTACTCCCCAGGCACCTACGAGCAGTACTTC. Translated, it gives CASSYSPGTYEQYF.

The V call is TRBV4-2, the J call TRBJ1-4, with 10 bases aligning to TRBD1. V trimming: 1 base; J trimming: 6 bases; junction bases outside the gene matches: 5. The CDR3 length is 16 residues. The germline CDR1 and CDR2 sequences are LGHNA and YNFKEQ. The CDR3 DNA sequence: TGTGCCAGCAGCCAAGTTGGTGGGACAGGGGATGAAAAACTGTTTTTT. Its protein is CASSQVGGTGDEKLFF.

This sequence joins TRBV10-3 and TRBJ2-3, with TRBD2 identical over 11 bases. The CDR3 covers 15 residues. The J segment lost 0 bases and the V segment lost 6 bases, leaving 2 bases of the junction unmatched. CDR1 ENHRY and CDR2 SYGVKD come from the germline V gene. The CDR3 region is CAIRGTSGSTDTQYF. The CDR3 bases are TGTGCCATCAGGGGGACTAGCGGAAGCACAGATACGCAGTATTTT.

J is TRBJ2-1 and V is TRBV5-5; D possibly corresponds to TRBD1 (5 bases). Trimming removed 2 bases at V and 8 bases at J, with 14 bases between. The CDR3 has 14 amino acids. CDR1 SGHKS and CDR2 YYEKEE come from the germline V gene (reference sequence). CDR3 sequence reads: CASSLGRWGDEQFF. The CDR3 bases are TGTGCCAGCAGCTTAGGTCGGTGGGGCGATGAGCAGTTCTTC.

The chain combines TRBV28 with TRBJ2-1; no definite D call. Germline V CDR1 and CDR2: MDHEN, SYDVKM. Trimming pared 3 bases from V and 0 bases from J, leaving 9 bases between. The CDR3 has 15 residues. CDR3 in amino acids: CASSFARRSYNEQFF. The CDR3 DNA sequence: TGTGCCAGCAGTTTTGCCAGGCGCTCCTACAATGAGCAGTTCTTC.

In regard to this clone: One end of the junction does not line up with germline, which may come from a read error. This CDR3 is CATSRPTYGTANTGELFF. In DNA form, the CDR3 reads TGTGCCACCAGCAGACCAACGTACGGGACAGCCAACACGGGGGAGCTGTTTTTT. The chain uses TRBV15 and TRBJ2-2, with TRBD1 matching 7 bases. CDR1 is LNHNV, CDR2 YYDKDF, per germline (reference sequence). The CDR3 has 18 residues. Complete variable domain (other parts from reference TRBV15 and TRBJ2-2): DAMVIQNPRYQVTQFGKPVTLSCSQTLNHNVMYWYQQKSSQAPKLLFHYYDKDFNNEADTPDNFQSRRPNTSFCFLDIRSPGLGDTAMYLCATSRPTYGTANTGELFFGEGSRLTVL.

The rearrangement joins TRBV27 to TRBJ1-2; a possible D gene is TRBD1 (5 bases). V was clipped by 1 base and J by 6 bases, with 15 bases between them. This CDR3 is built from 15 residues. The germline V gene encodes CDR1 MNHEY and CDR2 SMNVEV (reference sequence). The CDR3 DNA is TGTGCCAGCAGTTTATTCGGTGCAGGGATTGATGGCTACACCTTC. This gives the protein CASSLFGAGIDGYTF.

The chain joins TRBV5-4 to TRBJ1-2, with D maybe TRBD1 (6 bases). Germline CDR1 SGHNT, CDR2 YYREEE (reference sequence). V lost 4 bases to trimming and J lost 7 bases, with 20 bases between them. The CDR3 length is 15 residues. The CDR3 region has the DNA TGTGCCAGCAGCACTGGACAGAACCGTCTTCGTGGCTACACCTTC. Translating gives CASSTGQNRLRGYTF.

This chain connects TRBV4-3 to TRBJ1-2, with 10 bases identical to TRBD1. CDR1 and CDR2 (germline): LGHNA, YSLEER. The CDR3 spans 15 residues. Unmatched junction bases numbered 9, after V lost 3 bases and J lost 8 bases. This chain's CDR3 is CASSQGPGQGFGYTF. The CDR3 nucleotides are TGCGCCAGCAGCCAGGGCCCGGGACAGGGGTTCGGCTACACCTTC.

To note about this clone: A read error may produce the germline difference seen at one junction end. The chain employs TRBV6-2 or TRBV6-3 and TRBJ1-5; D may be TRBD1 (6 bases). CDR3 length: 11 amino acids. Germline CDR1 reads MNHEY; CDR2 reads SVGEGT. The CDR3 here is CASSLGQLQHF. Written as DNA, the CDR3 is TGTGCCAGCAGCCTTGGACAGCTCCAGCATTTT.

The chain uses TRBV7-9 and TRBJ1-5; D remains ambiguous. The V gene's germline CDR1 is SEHNR and CDR2 FQNEAQ (reference sequence). Trimming left V 1 base short and J 3 bases short, with 4 bases between. The CDR3 length is 13 residues. The CDR3 DNA sequence: TGTGCCAGCAGCTTAGACACCAATCAGCCCCAGCATTTT. Its translation is CASSLDTNQPQHF.

The chain has TRBV5-6 and TRBJ1-1; D not certain. Germline V CDR1 and CDR2: SGHDT, YYEEEE. CDR3 size: 13 residues. Between the trimmed V and J ends, which lost 2 bases and 3 bases, there was a span of 8 bases. CDR3 nucleotide sequence: TGTGCCAGCAGCTTCCAGGCCTACACTGAAGCTTTCTTT. As protein: CASSFQAYTEAFF.